What follows are 14 T cell receptor beta chains derived from one specimen sequenced in a study of CD8 T cells in ankylosing spondylitis. Regarding the study as a whole: Ankylosing spondylitis blood appeared to carry a characteristic TCR beta motif of several highly homologous variants.

TCRdb re-called the 5' RACE reads through MiXCR, storing one row per CDR3 protein. In the table there are 200,000 to 250,000 distinct CDR3 sequences, 15% to 20% of which are singletons. No cognate antigen is known for these TCRs. The sample was blood, either unsorted or a sorted T cell fraction (not recorded which). These receptors were obtained from a male donor with ankylosing spondylitis.

This clonotype was seen a handful of times. The chain recombines TRBV7-8 with TRBJ2-7; 7 bases align to TRBD1. The CDR3 has 14 amino acids. V lost 5 bases and J lost 4; bases outside the gene matches: 8. Germline V gene data show CDR1 as SGHVS and CDR2 as FQNEAQ. The CDR3 DNA sequence: TGTGCCAGCAGCCCGGGACAGACCGAATACGAGCAGTACTTC. As protein: CASSPGQTEYEQYF.

This clonotype has a handful of counts. The rearrangement uses TRBV5-6 and TRBJ1-1; 8 bases align to TRBD1. This CDR3 contains 14 residues. Germline CDR1 SGHDT, CDR2 YYEEEE. Germline trimming cut 0 bases from V and 8 bases from J; bases unmatched to any gene: 6. The DNA for the CDR3 is TGTGCCAGCAGCTTGGGGACAGGGTCGATGGAAGCTTTCTTT. This gives the protein CASSLGTGSMEAFF.

The chain recombines TRBV6-2 or TRBV6-3 with TRBJ2-1; 10 positions match TRBD1. Trimming at V came to 4 bases and at J to 0 bases, leaving 12 bases not matched to a gene. Germline CDR1 is MNHEY and CDR2 is SVGEGT. The CDR3 sequence is 19 residues long. The CDR3 DNA reads TGTGCCAGCAGTTTCCCGACAGGGGGCGTGGGGAGCTCCTACAATGAGCAGTTCTTC. It codes for CASSFPTGGVGSSYNEQFF.

This rearrangement joins TRBV13 to TRBJ2-6; D is possibly TRBD1 or TRBD2 (5 bases each). V was shortened by 4 bases and J by 0 bases, with 19 bases between the two germline ends. Germline lookup yields CDR1 PRHDT and CDR2 FYEKMQ (reference sequence). The CDR3 covers 19 residues. In DNA, the CDR3 is TGTGCCAGCAGCTCCTTTGGGACGGAAGACCTCTCTGGGGCCAACGTCCTGACTTTC. It yields the protein CASSSFGTEDLSGANVLTF.

The table lists this clonotype with a few counts. The rearrangement uses TRBV21-1 and TRBJ2-5; no check of the table's D call, TRBD1, against the DNA was made. TRBV21-1 is an annotated pseudogene. The CDR3 loop spans 16 amino acids. In DNA, the CDR3 is TGTGCCAGCAGCAAATTAGGAAGGACAGGTCAAGAGACCCAGTACTTC. It encodes CASSKLGRTGQETQYF.

The CDR3 loop reads CASSQTGGVGTEAFF. CDR3 in DNA: TGCGCCAGCAGCCAAACAGGGGGCGTCGGCACTGAAGCTTTCTTT. The chain employs TRBV4-3 and TRBJ1-1; 9 positions agree with TRBD1. There are 15 residues in the CDR3. With 2 bases clipped from V and 4 bases from J, the junction kept 5 bases outside the gene matches. Germline CDR1 and CDR2: LGHNA and YSLEER.

This clonotype has more than one count but fewer than ten. The chain joins TRBV20-1 to TRBJ2-7; TRBD1 matches at 11 bases. This CDR3 has 17 amino acids. Per germline, CDR1 DFQATT and CDR2 SNEGSKA (reference sequence). Trimming at V came to 1 base and at J to 2 bases, leaving 10 bases not matched to a gene. The CDR3 DNA is TGCAGTGCTAGAGTCTCCGGACAGGGGGCTCTAACCTACGAGCAGTACTTC. It specifies CSARVSGQGALTYEQYF.

V gene TRBV6-5 combines with J gene TRBJ1-2; weak D call: TRBD1 (5 bases). This CDR3 has 12 residues. V was cut by 0 bases and J by 6 bases, with 5 bases left in between. Germline CDR1 and CDR2: MNHEY and SVGAGI. CDR3 DNA: TGTGCCAGCAGTTACTCGGGGGATGGCTACACCTTC. This sequence encodes CASSYSGDGYTF.

This chain links TRBV3-1 with TRBJ1-1; D is ambiguous. The CDR3 spans 16 residues. The V end was cut by 5 bases, the J end by 0 bases, with 16 bases between. Germline V gene sequence: CDR1 LGHDT, CDR2 YNNKEL (reference sequence). DNA for the CDR3: TGTGCCAGCAGCTCAACCCATGGGCAGCTGAACACTGAAGCTTTCTTT. Its translation: CASSSTHGQLNTEAFF.

This clonotype has more than one count but fewer than ten. The chain carries TRBV27 and TRBJ2-1; TRBD2 matches at 12 bases. This CDR3 is built from 19 residues. Looked up from germline, CDR1 is MNHEY and CDR2 is SMNVEV (reference sequence). J gave up 1 base and V 5 bases, and 12 bases lay outside the gene matches. Here the CDR3 reads CASSPTSGGSYISYNEQFF. The CDR3 DNA reads TGTGCCAGCAGTCCGACTAGCGGGGGCTCCTATATATCCTACAATGAGCAGTTCTTC.

V is TRBV27 and J is TRBJ2-3, with a possible D match to TRBD2 (5 bases). V dropped 2 bases and J dropped 5 bases, with 14 bases sitting between them. Germline assignment: CDR1 MNHEY and CDR2 SMNVEV (reference sequence). CDR3 size: 15 residues. The CDR3 DNA reads TGTGCCAGCAGTTTACTCGGTAGCGTACGAGATACGCAGTATTTT. Its translation is CASSLLGSVRDTQYF.

The rearrangement uses TRBV6-1 and TRBJ2-7, with 9 bases matching TRBD1. Trimming cost V 6 bases and J 0 bases; bases outside gene matches: 3. Germline V CDR1 and CDR2: MNHNS, SASEGT. The length of the CDR3 is 14 residues. CDR3 sequence: CASRRDRVSYEQYF. In DNA form, the CDR3 reads TGTGCCAGCAGAAGGGACAGGGTCTCCTACGAGCAGTACTTC.

The chain recombines TRBV3-1 with TRBJ2-2; no definite D call. The germline V gene has CDR1 LGHDT and CDR2 YNNKEL (reference sequence). V dropped 1 base and J dropped 3 bases, with 21 bases sitting between them. CDR3 length equals 19 residues. The CDR3 loop is CASSQVPLRVIEHTGELFF. CDR3 DNA: TGTGCCAGCAGCCAAGTTCCCCTTCGTGTGATAGAGCACACCGGGGAGCTGTTTTTT. Variable domain in full (rest from reference TRBV3-1 and TRBJ2-2): DTAVSQTPKYLVTQMGNDKSIKCEQNLGHDTMYWYKQDSKKFLKIMFSYNNKELIINETVPNRFSPKSPDKAHLNLHINSLELGDSAVYFCASSQVPLRVIEHTGELFFGEGSRLTVL.

This clonotype has a handful of counts. The chain uses TRBV20-1 and TRBJ1-2, with D perhaps TRBD1 (5 bases). The germline V gene has CDR1 DFQATT and CDR2 SNEGSKA (reference sequence). The CDR3 spans 11 residues. Trimming shortened V by 3 bases and J by 7 bases, and 9 bases separated the two germline ends. The DNA for the CDR3 is TGCAGTGCTAGGAGGGGATCTGGCTACACCTTC. As protein: CSARRGSGYTF.